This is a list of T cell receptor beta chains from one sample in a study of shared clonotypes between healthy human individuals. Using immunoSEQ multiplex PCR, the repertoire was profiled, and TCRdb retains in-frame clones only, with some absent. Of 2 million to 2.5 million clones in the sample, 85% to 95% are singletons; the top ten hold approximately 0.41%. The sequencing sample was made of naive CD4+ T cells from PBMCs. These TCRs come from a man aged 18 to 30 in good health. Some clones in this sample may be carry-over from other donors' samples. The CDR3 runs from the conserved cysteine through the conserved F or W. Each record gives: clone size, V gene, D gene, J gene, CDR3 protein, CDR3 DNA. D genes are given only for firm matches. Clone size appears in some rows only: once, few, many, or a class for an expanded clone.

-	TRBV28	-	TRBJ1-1	CASMREVNTEAFF	TGTGCCAGTATGAGGGAGGTGAACACTGAAGCTTTCTTT
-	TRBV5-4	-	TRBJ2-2	CASHTPASAANTGELFF	TGTGCCAGCCACACCCCGGCCTCGGCAGCGAACACCGGGGAGCTGTTTTTT
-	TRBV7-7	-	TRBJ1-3	CASSSKAGNTIYF	TGTGCCAGCAGCTCCAAGGCTGGAAACACCATATATTTT
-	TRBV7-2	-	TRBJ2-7	CASSQIADGASSYEQYF	TGTGCCAGCAGCCAAATCGCTGACGGAGCTAGCTCCTACGAGCAGTACTTC
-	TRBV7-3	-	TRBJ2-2	CASSFQTANTGELFF	TGTGCCAGCAGCTTTCAGACAGCGAACACCGGGGAGCTGTTTTTT
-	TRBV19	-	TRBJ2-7	CASRPRGSSYEQYF	TGTGCCAGTAGGCCTAGAGGGAGCTCCTACGAGCAGTACTTC
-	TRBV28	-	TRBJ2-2	CASSLYAGPNTGELFF	TGTGCCAGCAGTTTATATGCGGGGCCGAACACCGGGGAGCTGTTTTTT
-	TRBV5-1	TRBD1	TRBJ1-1	CASSPGGENTEAFF	TGCGCCAGCAGCCCAGGGGGGGAGAACACTGAAGCTTTCTTT
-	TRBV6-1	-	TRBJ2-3	CASSESRIDTQYF	TGTGCCAGCAGTGAATCCAGAATAGATACGCAGTATTTT
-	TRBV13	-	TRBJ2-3	CASSLGRKFTDTQYF	TGTGCCAGCAGCTTAGGAAGGAAATTCACAGATACGCAGTATTTT
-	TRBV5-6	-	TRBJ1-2	CASSLGTRIIYGYTF	TGTGCCAGCAGCTTGGGCACGCGGATAATCTATGGCTACACCTTC
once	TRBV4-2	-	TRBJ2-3	CASSHRGTDTQYF	TGTGCCAGCAGCCATCGCGGGACAGATACGCAGTATTTT
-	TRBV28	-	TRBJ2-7	CASSTLAMEYEQYF	TGTGCCAGCAGTACTCTAGCGATGGAGTACGAGCAGTACTTC
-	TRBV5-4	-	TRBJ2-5	CASSRDWRETQYF	TGTGCCAGCAGCAGGGACTGGCGGGAGACCCAGTACTTC
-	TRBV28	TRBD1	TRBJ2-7	CASSPGTGGSYEQYF	TGTGCCAGCAGTCCCGGGACAGGGGGCTCCTACGAGCAGTACTTC
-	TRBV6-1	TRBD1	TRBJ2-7	CASSGGQGISYEQYF	TGTGCCAGCAGTGGGGGACAGGGTATTTCCTACGAGCAGTACTTC
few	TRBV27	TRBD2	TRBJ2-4	CASTLRGRAQGAKNIQYF	TGTGCCAGCACCCTGCGCGGGAGGGCCCAGGGTGCCAAAAACATTCAGTACTTC
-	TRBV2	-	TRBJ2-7	CASSELGATLTYEQYF	TGTGCCAGCAGTGAACTGGGGGCCACCTTAACCTACGAGCAGTACTTC
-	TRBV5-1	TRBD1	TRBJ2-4	CASSFDRGQGYF	TGCGCCAGCAGCTTCGACAGGGGGCAAGGGTACTTC
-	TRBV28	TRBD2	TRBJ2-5	CASSLTPSGTIQETQYF	TGTGCCAGCAGTTTAACACCTAGCGGGACTATTCAAGAGACCCAGTACTTC
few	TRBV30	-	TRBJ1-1	CAWSGASSEAFF	TGTGCCTGGAGTGGGGCTTCTAGTGAAGCTTTCTTT
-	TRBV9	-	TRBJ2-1	CASSSQLRDYNEQFF	TGTGCCAGCAGCTCCCAACTCCGGGACTACAATGAGCAGTTCTTC
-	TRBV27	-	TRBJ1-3	CASMGMPGNTIYF	TGTGCCAGCATGGGAATGCCTGGAAACACCATATATTTT
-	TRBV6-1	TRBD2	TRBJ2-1	CASTPNLAGGPVQFF	TGTGCCAGCACTCCTAACCTAGCGGGAGGGCCGGTCCAGTTCTTC
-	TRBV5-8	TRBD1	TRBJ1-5	CASSPSTGRQPQHF	TGTGCCAGCAGCCCGTCGACAGGGCGCCAGCCCCAGCATTTT
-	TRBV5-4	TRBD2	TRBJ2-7	CASSLTSGKSYEQYF	TGTGCCAGCAGCTTGACTAGCGGGAAGTCCTACGAGCAGTACTTC
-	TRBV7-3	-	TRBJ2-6	CASSLTGGSGANVLTF	TGTGCCAGCAGCCTCACCGGGGGATCTGGGGCCAACGTCCTGACTTTC
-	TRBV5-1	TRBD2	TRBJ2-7	CASSLTSVSNEQYF	TGCGCCAGCAGCTTGACTAGCGTGAGCAACGAGCAGTACTTC
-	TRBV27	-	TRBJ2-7	CASPMWDKTYEQYF	TGTGCCAGCCCGATGTGGGACAAGACCTACGAGCAGTACTTC
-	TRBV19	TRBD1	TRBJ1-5	CASGTAPGQPREPQHF	TGTGCCAGTGGCACCGCTCCGGGACAGCCTAGGGAGCCCCAGCATTTT
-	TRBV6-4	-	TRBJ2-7	CASSDSGRRVCEQYF	TGTGCCAGCAGTGACAGTGGGCGCCGGGTTTGCGAGCAGTACTTC
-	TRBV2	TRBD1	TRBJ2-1	CASSGQGISSYNEQFF	TGTGCCAGCAGTGGACAGGGGATAAGCTCCTACAATGAGCAGTTCTTC
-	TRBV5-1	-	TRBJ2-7	CASSSRTLTGEQYF	TGCGCCAGCAGCTCGCGGACCCTCACGGGCGAGCAGTACTTC
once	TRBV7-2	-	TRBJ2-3	CASSLVSARSTDTQYF	TGTGCCAGCAGCTTAGTAAGCGCCCGGAGCACAGATACGCAGTATTTT
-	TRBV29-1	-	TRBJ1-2	CSVRALLGYGYTF	TGCAGCGTTCGGGCGCTCTTAGGGTATGGCTACACCTTC
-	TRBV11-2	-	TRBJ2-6	CASSLSPRRVSGANVLTF	TGTGCCAGCAGCTTATCCCCCCGCAGGGTCTCTGGGGCCAACGTCCTGACTTTC
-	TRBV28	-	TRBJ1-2	CASSWVNYGYTF	TGTGCCAGCTCCTGGGTCAACTATGGCTACACCTTC
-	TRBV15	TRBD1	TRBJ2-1	CATSRDTGDNEQFF	TGTGCCACCAGCAGGGACACAGGGGACAATGAGCAGTTCTTC
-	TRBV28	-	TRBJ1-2	CASSLGQGGNTF	TGTGCCAGCAGTTTAGGTCAGGGCGGAAACACCTTC
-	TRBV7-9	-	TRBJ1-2	CASSPSWGPNYGYTF	TGTGCCAGCAGCCCCTCCTGGGGGCCTAACTATGGCTACACCTTC
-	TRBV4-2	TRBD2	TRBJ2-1	CASSRRLAGDGDEQFF	TGTGCCAGCAGCCGTAGACTAGCGGGAGATGGCGATGAGCAGTTCTTC
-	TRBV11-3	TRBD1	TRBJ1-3	CASSLSRTGEYLDTIYF	TGTGCCAGCAGCTTATCAAGGACAGGGGAATATTTAGACACCATATATTTT
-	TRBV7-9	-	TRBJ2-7	CASSLVDGGLTYEQYF	TGTGCCAGCAGCTTAGTTGATGGGGGCCTTACCTACGAGCAGTACTTC
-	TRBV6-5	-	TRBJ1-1	CASSRDISEAFF	TGTGCCAGCAGCCGAGACATATCCGAAGCTTTCTTT
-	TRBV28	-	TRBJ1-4	CASSGPLNEKLFF	TGTGCCAGCAGTGGACCCCTTAATGAAAAACTGTTTTTT
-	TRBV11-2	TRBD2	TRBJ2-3	CASSLEGLAGTDTQYF	TGTGCCAGCAGCTTAGAAGGACTAGCGGGCACAGATACGCAGTATTTT
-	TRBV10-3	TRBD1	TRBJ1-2	CAAGQAYGYTF	TGTGCCGCGGGACAGGCGTATGGCTACACCTTC
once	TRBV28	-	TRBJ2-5	CASSFRYSDKETQYF	TGTGCCAGCAGTTTCCGATACAGCGACAAAGAGACCCAGTACTTC
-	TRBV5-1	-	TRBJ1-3	CASSSRAGSGNTIYF	TGCGCCAGCAGCTCCAGGGCCGGCTCTGGAAACACCATATATTTT
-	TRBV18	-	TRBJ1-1	CASSQGENTEAFF	TGTGCCAGCTCACAGGGGGAAAACACTGAAGCTTTCTTT
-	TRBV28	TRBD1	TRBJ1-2	CASSRPGTANYGYTF	TGTGCCAGCAGCCGACCCGGGACAGCAAACTATGGCTACACCTTC
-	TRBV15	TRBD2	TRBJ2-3	CATGKGLAGVLGTDTQYF	TGTGCCACCGGGAAGGGACTAGCGGGAGTGTTAGGCACAGATACGCAGTATTTT
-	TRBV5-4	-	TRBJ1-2	CASSQFGGTYTF	TGTGCCAGCAGCCAATTCGGTGGGACGTACACCTTC
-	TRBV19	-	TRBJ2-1	CASAMGAYNEQFF	TGTGCCAGTGCCATGGGGGCCTACAATGAGCAGTTCTTC
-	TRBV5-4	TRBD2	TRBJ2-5	CATLARAGGGETQYF	TGTGCCACCCTAGCTAGGGCGGGGGGTGGAGAGACCCAGTACTTC